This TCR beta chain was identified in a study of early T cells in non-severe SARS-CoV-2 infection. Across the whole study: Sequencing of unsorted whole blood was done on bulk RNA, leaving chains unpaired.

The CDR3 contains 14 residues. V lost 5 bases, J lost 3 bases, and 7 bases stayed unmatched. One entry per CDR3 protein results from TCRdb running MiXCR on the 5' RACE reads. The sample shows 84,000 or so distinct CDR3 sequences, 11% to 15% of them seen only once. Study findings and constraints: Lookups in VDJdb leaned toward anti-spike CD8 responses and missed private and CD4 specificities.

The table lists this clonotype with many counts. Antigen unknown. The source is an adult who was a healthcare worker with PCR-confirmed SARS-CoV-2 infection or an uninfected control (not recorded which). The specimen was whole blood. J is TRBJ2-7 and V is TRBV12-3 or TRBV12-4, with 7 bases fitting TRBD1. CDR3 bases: TGTGCCAGCAGTGCCCACGACAGGGACTACGAGCAGTACTTC. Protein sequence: CASSAHDRDYEQYF.